Following are 31 T cell receptor beta chains from one sample sequenced in a study of identical twins. TCRdb itself ran the 5' RACE reads through MiXCR, one entry per CDR3 protein. Seen here are approximately 700,000 distinct CDR3 sequences, roughly 6% observed once, and the top ten hold roughly 1.8%. The sequenced sample was naive T cells sorted from blood. The source is a man younger than 30 in good health.

This clonotype was found many times. This sequence joins TRBV5-1 and TRBJ1-5; D is possibly TRBD1 (5 bases). Germline values: CDR1 SGHRS, CDR2 YFSETQ. This CDR3 has 15 amino acids. V lost 4 bases and J lost 3, with 14 bases in between. The CDR3 DNA reads as TGCGCCAGCAGCGAAGGACATTGGGACAATCAGCCCCAGCATTTT. It is translated as CASSEGHWDNQPQHF.

In this sample, this clonotype turned up a few times. The gene calls are TRBV5-6 and TRBJ2-3; D gene unclear. The CDR3 runs to 12 residues. V lost 1 base, J lost 5 bases, and 5 bases lay in between. The germline gives CDR1 SGHDT, CDR2 YYEEEE. The CDR3 DNA sequence: TGTGCCAGCAGCTTGTGGCGAGATACGCAGTATTTT. It codes for CASSLWRDTQYF.

This clonotype was detected a few times. J is TRBJ1-4 and V is TRBV4-2, with D unclear. V dropped 2 bases and J dropped 3 bases, with 13 bases sitting between them. This CDR3 has 16 residues. CDR1 is LGHNA and CDR2 is YNFKEQ in the germline V gene. CDR3 nucleotide sequence: TGTGCCAGCAGCCAACCCTTAAAAGCGGCTAATGAAAAACTGTTTTTT. This sequence encodes CASSQPLKAANEKLFF.

This clonotype was picked up a small number of times. This rearrangement joins TRBV4-1 to TRBJ2-2; D tentatively reads TRBD1 or TRBD2 (5 bases each). This CDR3 contains 17 residues. Germline V CDR1 and CDR2: MGHRA, YSYEKL. Trimming removed 3 bases at V and 1 base at J, with 15 bases between. In DNA form, the CDR3 reads TGCGCCAGCAGCCAGACGGGACGAGACAAGAACACCGGGGAGCTGTTTTTT. Its translation: CASSQTGRDKNTGELFF.

This clonotype was seen repeatedly, ten times or more. The chain carries TRBV4-1 and TRBJ2-4; 15 nucleotides match TRBD2. The CDR3 consists of 16 residues. CDR1 is MGHRA, CDR2 YSYEKL, per germline. With V trimmed by 4 bases and J by 8 bases, 6 bases remained unmatched. This CDR3 reads CASSRGTSGRLDIQYF. The DNA for the CDR3 is TGCGCCAGCAGCCGGGGGACTAGCGGGAGGTTGGACATTCAGTACTTC.

This clonotype turned up a few times. The genes are TRBV5-1 and TRBJ2-2; D remains unclear. Trimming removed 0 bases at V and 6 bases at J, with 12 bases between. The CDR3 covers 15 residues. Germline V lookup: CDR1 SGHRS, CDR2 YFSETQ. CDR3 amino acids: CASSLVRPSPGELFF. The DNA for the CDR3 is TGCGCCAGCAGCTTGGTGCGGCCCTCTCCCGGGGAGCTGTTTTTT.

This clonotype was seen more than once but under ten times. This sequence joins TRBV5-1 and TRBJ2-2; 12 bases align to TRBD2. The CDR3 spans 17 residues. Trimming took 4 bases from V and 5 from J; bases not matched to a gene: 9. Germline V lookup: CDR1 SGHRS, CDR2 YFSETQ. The CDR3 reads CASSPPRLAGETGELFF. In DNA, the CDR3 is TGCGCCAGCAGCCCCCCCAGACTAGCGGGAGAGACCGGGGAGCTGTTTTTT.

This clonotype occurred many times. The chain uses TRBV7-2 and TRBJ1-3; TRBD1 agrees at 7 bases. The length of the CDR3 is 16 residues. Germline CDR1 SGHTA, CDR2 FQGNSA. V gave up 7 bases and J gave up 0 bases; unmatched junction bases: 9. The CDR3, as DNA: TGTGCCAGCACCCTGGGACAGTTGATCTCTGGAAACACCATATATTTT. This translates into CASTLGQLISGNTIYF.

This chain uses TRBV11-1 with TRBJ2-7, with D maybe TRBD2 (5 bases). The length of the CDR3 is 14 residues. V gave up 5 bases and J gave up 2 bases, with 13 bases separating them. The germline V gene has CDR1 SGHAT and CDR2 FQDESV (reference sequence). The CDR3 nucleotides are TGTGCCAGCAGCCAACGAGGGTTACCCTACGAGCAGTACGTC. Its translation: CASSQRGLPYEQYV.

The chain has TRBV20-1 and TRBJ2-3; possible D gene TRBD2, 6 bases. The CDR3 totals 16 residues. Trimming stripped 2 bases from V and 1 base from J, with 16 bases between. The germline gives CDR1 DFQATT, CDR2 SNEGSKA (reference sequence). CDR3 sequence reads: CSARPFGGSRTDTQYF. CDR3 DNA sequence: TGCAGTGCTAGACCCTTTGGGGGGAGCCGCACAGATACGCAGTATTTT.

The chain employs TRBV12-3 or TRBV12-4 and TRBJ2-3, with 9 bases that match TRBD1. The CDR3 has 15 residues. The junction had 8 bases not matched to a gene; V was cut back by 7 bases and J by 3 bases. CDR3 region: CASIPDRGLTDTQYF. The CDR3 bases are TGTGCCAGCATTCCGGACAGGGGATTGACAGATACGCAGTATTTT.

This chain uses TRBV30 with TRBJ1-2, with D possibly being TRBD1 (6 bases). The CDR3 has 18 amino acids. Germline V gives CDR1 GTSNPN, CDR2 SVGIG (reference sequence). Deletions cut 2 bases from V and 0 bases from J, with 22 bases between. CDR3 protein: CAWSPPLGGGAPNYGYTF. The DNA for the CDR3 is TGTGCCTGGAGTCCCCCCCTGGGAGGGGGAGCTCCTAACTATGGCTACACCTTC.

Many counts were recorded for this clonotype. V and J are TRBV11-2 and TRBJ1-5; maybe TRBD1 (5 bases). The CDR3 contains 14 residues. Trimming pared 2 bases from V and 7 bases from J, leaving 12 bases between. Germline values: CDR1 SGHAT, CDR2 FQNNGV. The CDR3 protein is CASSLNGGVQPQHF. The CDR3 coding sequence is TGTGCCAGCAGCTTAAATGGGGGAGTCCAGCCCCAGCATTTT.

There are a few counts of this clonotype. This chain connects TRBV5-1 to TRBJ2-7; either TRBD1 or TRBD2 may fit D (6 bases each). V lost 6 bases and J 5 bases, leaving 12 bases between the germline ends. Germline values: CDR1 SGHRS, CDR2 YFSETQ. The CDR3 length is 12 residues. The CDR3 region has the DNA TGCGCCAGCAACTTCGGGGGCAACGAGCAGTACGTC. Its protein is CASNFGGNEQYV.

This clonotype was seen a handful of times. This chain links TRBV7-9 with TRBJ2-1; D possibly corresponds to TRBD2 (7 bases). The V end was cut by 4 bases, the J end by 3 bases, with 13 bases between. Per germline, CDR1 SEHNR and CDR2 FQNEAQ (reference sequence). The CDR3 has 15 residues. CDR3 region: CASSSRGGDYNEQFF. Here the CDR3 DNA reads TGTGCCAGCAGCTCTAGGGGGGGGGACTACAATGAGCAGTTCTTC.

This clonotype was seen repeatedly, ten times or more. CDR3 loop: CASSYPGGSGETQYF. The CDR3 coding sequence is TGTGCCAGCAGTTACCCTGGCGGGAGTGGCGAGACCCAGTACTTC. The chain employs TRBV6-2 or TRBV6-3 and TRBJ2-5, with 7 positions matching TRBD2. The V gene end was trimmed by 2 bases and the J gene end by 5 bases; junction bases not matched to a gene: 8. CDR1 and CDR2 (germline): MNHEY, SVGEGT. This CDR3 spans 15 amino acids.

This clonotype was recorded many times. V usage is TRBV12-3 or TRBV12-4 and J usage is TRBJ2-1, with TRBD1 matching 7 bases. The CDR3 contains 13 residues. Losses at the gene ends were 2 bases for V and 10 bases for J; bases not matched to a gene: 5. CDR3 region: CASSLSGRGEQFF. The CDR3 coding sequence is TGTGCCAGCAGTTTATCGGGCAGGGGGGAGCAGTTCTTC.

The rearrangement uses TRBV7-8 and TRBJ2-1; D not resolved. The CDR3 length is 14 residues. V was pared by 1 base and J by 4 bases, with 8 bases between. Germline V gives CDR1 SGHVS, CDR2 FQNEAQ. CDR3: CASSLDTGYNEQFF. The CDR3, as DNA: TGTGCCAGCAGCTTAGATACCGGATACAATGAGCAGTTCTTC. Full variable domain (missing parts from reference TRBV7-8 and TRBJ2-1): GAGVSQSPRYKVAKRGQDVALRCDPISGHVSLFWYQQALGQGPEFLTYFQNEAQLDKSGLPSDRFFAERPEGSVSTLKIQRTQQEDSAVYLCASSLDTGYNEQFFGPGTRLTVL.

A few counts support this clonotype. V gene TRBV15 combines with J gene TRBJ1-5, with D uncertain. The CDR3 totals 14 residues. Germline V lookup: CDR1 LNHNV, CDR2 YYDKDF (reference sequence). The V gene lost 2 bases and the J gene lost 5 bases, with 10 bases spanning the gap. The CDR3 DNA reads TGTGCCACCAGCAGATACAGCGGAGATCAGCCCCAGCATTTT. This gives the protein CATSRYSGDQPQHF.

This clonotype was picked up many times. This chain joins TRBV6-1 and TRBJ2-7; TRBD2 agrees at 7 bases. Germline CDR1 MNHNS, CDR2 SASEGT. Unmatched junction bases numbered 10, after V lost 11 bases and J lost 6 bases. The CDR3 has 12 amino acids. CDR3 nucleotide sequence: TGTGCCGGGGGGGGAGGAGTTATCGAGCAGTACTTC. The encoded protein is CAGGGGVIEQYF.

This clonotype was picked up a small number of times. The rearrangement links TRBV7-8 to TRBJ2-4, with 11 positions matching TRBD2. CDR3 length: 18 amino acids. The germline V gene has CDR1 SGHVS and CDR2 FQNEAQ. J gave up 1 base and V 1 base, and 6 bases lay outside the gene matches. The CDR3 DNA sequence: TGTGCCAGCAGCTTAGGGCTAGCGGGAGGTACCGCCAAAAACATTCAGTACTTC. Translated: CASSLGLAGGTAKNIQYF.

Only a few counts were recorded for this clonotype. The rearrangement uses TRBV21-1 and TRBJ1-1; the DNA was not used to check the table's D call, TRBD1. TRBV21-1 is assigned pseudogene status. The length of the CDR3 is 17 residues. The CDR3 loop is CASSKASGIGFGTEAFF. The CDR3 DNA reads TGTGCCAGCAGCAAAGCCAGTGGGATAGGTTTTGGCACTGAAGCTTTCTTT.

This clonotype was counted many times. This chain links TRBV15 with TRBJ2-5; D is unclear. From germline, CDR1 is LNHNV and CDR2 YYDKDF (reference sequence). The V gene lost 0 bases and the J gene lost 6 bases, with 8 bases spanning the gap. The CDR3 contains 13 residues. CDR3 amino acids: CATSRDIPQTQYF. For the CDR3, the DNA is TGTGCCACCAGCAGAGATATCCCCCAGACCCAGTACTTC.

This clonotype has just a few counts. The rearrangement joins TRBV14 to TRBJ2-1, with 7 bases identical to TRBD1. The germline CDR1 and CDR2 sequences are SGHDN and FVKESK. V lost 5 bases and J lost 1; bases outside the gene matches: 5. This CDR3 contains 15 residues. CDR3 bases: TGTGCCAGCAGCTCGAGGGGGCGTTCCTACAATGAGCAGTTCTTC. It is translated as CASSSRGRSYNEQFF.

This clonotype was counted many times. The chain is built from TRBV5-1 and TRBJ1-4; no definite D call. V lost 2 bases and J lost 8, with 13 bases in between. From germline, CDR1 is SGHRS and CDR2 YFSETQ. CDR3 size: 14 residues. CDR3 sequence: CASSLGPSREKLFF. The CDR3 coding sequence is TGCGCCAGCAGCTTAGGGCCTTCCCGCGAAAAACTGTTTTTT.

This clonotype turned up a few times. The chain is built from TRBV4-3 and TRBJ2-7; D is possibly TRBD1 (7 bases). CDR3 length: 15 residues. The germline V gene encodes CDR1 LGHNA and CDR2 YSLEER. Between the trimmed V and J ends, which lost 0 bases and 2 bases, there was a span of 11 bases. CDR3 bases: TGCGCCAGCAGCCAAGAGCCAGGGGGGCCCTACGAGCAGTACTTC. Translating it yields CASSQEPGGPYEQYF.

This clonotype turned up a few times. The V and J genes are TRBV7-9 and TRBJ1-3; weak D call: TRBD1 (6 bases). CDR3 size: 17 residues. The germline V gene has CDR1 SEHNR and CDR2 FQNEAQ (reference sequence). Trimming took 1 base from V and 0 from J, leaving 13 bases between them. The CDR3 loop reads CASSLVAGDGSGNTIYF. DNA for the CDR3: TGTGCCAGCAGCTTAGTCGCAGGGGACGGCTCTGGAAACACCATATATTTT.

At least ten counts were recorded for this clonotype. The chain is built from TRBV5-1 and TRBJ1-1; tentatively, D is TRBD1 (6 bases). CDR1 SGHRS and CDR2 YFSETQ come from the germline V gene. Trimming shortened V by 4 bases and J by 4 bases, and 23 bases separated the two germline ends. The CDR3 totals 17 residues. The CDR3 loop reads CASSRGALNRAGTEAFF. CDR3 sequence (DNA): TGCGCCAGCAGCAGGGGCGCCCTTAACAGGGCCGGCACTGAAGCTTTCTTT.

This clonotype was detected ten times or more. Written as DNA, the CDR3 is TGTGCCAGCAGTTCTCAGGGTCTCAATCAGCCCCAGCATTTT. Residues: CASSSQGLNQPQHF. This chain uses TRBV12-3 or TRBV12-4 with TRBJ1-5; maybe TRBD1 (5 bases). The CDR3 consists of 14 residues. V was shortened by 4 bases and J by 3 bases, with 10 bases between the two germline ends.

This clonotype occurred many times. The chain combines TRBV12-3 or TRBV12-4 with TRBJ2-7, with 8 bases lining up with TRBD1. The CDR3 has 15 residues. V was clipped by 5 bases and J by 1 base; unmatched bases: 7. For the CDR3, the DNA is TGTGCCAGCAGTGGACTCGACAGGGGTTCCTACGAGCAGTACTTC. Its translation is CASSGLDRGSYEQYF.

This clonotype was seen a few times. The chain employs TRBV12-3 or TRBV12-4 and TRBJ1-3; 9 bases agree with TRBD1. CDR3 size: 15 residues. The J segment lost 2 bases and the V segment lost 7 bases, leaving 6 bases of the junction unmatched. CDR3 DNA: TGTGCCAGCACTCGGGACAGGGTGACTGGAAACACCATATATTTT. It is translated as CASTRDRVTGNTIYF.